This T cell receptor beta chain came from a study of beta chain features in type 1 diabetes. Regarding the study as a whole: TCRB CDR3s from Type 1 diabetes patients were moderately but significantly shorter in all four CD4+ subsets.

The authors reverse transcribed all of the isolated RNA, so sequencing captured expressed TCRB transcripts. Sequencing was performed with immunoSEQ multiplex PCR; in TCRdb, only in-frame clones are kept and a portion is missing. The sample carries roughly 160,000 clones, 7.5% to 9.5% recorded once. This clone was observed a handful of times. What it binds is not known. This receptor was identified in a woman between 18 and 29 years old with type 1 diabetes. The sequenced sample consisted of central memory CD4+ T cells from blood.

The CDR3, as DNA: TGTGCCAGCAGCTTAACGGCTAGCGGAGAGACCCAGTACTTC. This sequence encodes CASSLTASGETQYF. V and J are TRBV7-2 and TRBJ2-5; 7 bases are a match to TRBD2. The germline V gene encodes CDR1 SGHTA and CDR2 FQGNSA. V lost 2 bases and J lost 4; bases outside the gene matches: 4. The length of the CDR3 is 14 residues.